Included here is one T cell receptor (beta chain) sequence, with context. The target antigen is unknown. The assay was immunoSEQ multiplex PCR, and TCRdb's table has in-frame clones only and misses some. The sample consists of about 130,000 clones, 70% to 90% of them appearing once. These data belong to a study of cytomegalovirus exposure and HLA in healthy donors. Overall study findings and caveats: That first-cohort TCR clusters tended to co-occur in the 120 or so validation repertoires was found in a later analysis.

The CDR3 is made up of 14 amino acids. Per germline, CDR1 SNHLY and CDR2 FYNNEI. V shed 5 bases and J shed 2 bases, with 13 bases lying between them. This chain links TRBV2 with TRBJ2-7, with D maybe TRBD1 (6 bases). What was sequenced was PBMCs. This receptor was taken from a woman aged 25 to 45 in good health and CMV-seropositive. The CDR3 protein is CASSFTGSTYEQYF. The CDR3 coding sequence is TGTGCCAGCAGTTTTACAGGGAGCACCTACGAGCAGTACTTC.